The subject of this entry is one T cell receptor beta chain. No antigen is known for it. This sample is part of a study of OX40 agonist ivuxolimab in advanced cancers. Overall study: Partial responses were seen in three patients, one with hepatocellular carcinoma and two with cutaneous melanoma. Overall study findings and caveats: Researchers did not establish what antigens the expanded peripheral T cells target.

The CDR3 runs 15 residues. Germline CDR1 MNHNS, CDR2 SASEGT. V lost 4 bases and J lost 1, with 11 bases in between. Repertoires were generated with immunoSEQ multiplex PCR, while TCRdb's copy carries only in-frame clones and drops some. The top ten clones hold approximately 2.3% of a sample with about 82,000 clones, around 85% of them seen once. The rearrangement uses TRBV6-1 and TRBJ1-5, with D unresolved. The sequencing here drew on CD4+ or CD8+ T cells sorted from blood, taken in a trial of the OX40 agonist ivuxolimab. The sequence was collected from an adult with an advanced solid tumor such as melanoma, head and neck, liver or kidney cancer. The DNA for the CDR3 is TGTGCCAGCAGTGTCACACTAGAGAGCAATCAGCCCCAGCATTTT. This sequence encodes CASSVTLESNQPQHF.